This is a list of T cell receptor beta chains from one sample in a study of T and B cells in COVID-19 patients. TCRdb re-analysed the multiplex PCR reads in MiXCR, keeping a single row per CDR3 protein. The top ten clones hold approximately 15% of a sample with 20,000 or so distinct CDR3 sequences, roughly 36% of them seen once. Source material: blood. All receptors come from a human donor with active COVID-19. CDR3s include the opening cysteine and the closing phenylalanine or tryptophan. D genes are given only for firm matches. Size tells how often a clone was seen (once, few, many) or the class of an expanded clone, and some rows leave it out.

v_gene: TRBV7-6
j_gene: TRBJ2-7
d_gene: .
abundance: few
CDR3aa: CASSLAGGTYEQYF
CDR3nt: TGTGCCAGCAGCTTAGCGGGGGGCACCTACGAGCAGTACTTC

v_gene: TRBV19
j_gene: TRBJ2-7
d_gene: .
abundance: medium-sized
CDR3aa: CASSMEGYEQYF
CDR3nt: TGTGCCAGTAGTATGGAAGGGTACGAGCAGTACTTC

v_gene: TRBV27
j_gene: TRBJ1-2
d_gene: .
abundance: .
CDR3aa: CASSWGANYGYTF
CDR3nt: TGTGCCAGCAGTTGGGGGGCTAACTATGGCTACACCTTC

v_gene: TRBV12-5
j_gene: TRBJ1-6
d_gene: TRBD1
abundance: .
CDR3aa: CASATGDSGSPLHF
CDR3nt: TGTGCTAGCGCAACCGGGGACAGCGGATCACCCCTCCACTTT

v_gene: TRBV5-4
j_gene: TRBJ2-1
d_gene: TRBD1
abundance: few
CDR3aa: CASSGQGGYNEQFF
CDR3nt: TGTGCCAGCAGCGGACAGGGCGGCTACAATGAGCAGTTCTTC

v_gene: TRBV5-6
j_gene: TRBJ2-5
d_gene: .
abundance: few
CDR3aa: CASSAQETQYF
CDR3nt: TGTGCCAGCAGCGCACAAGAGACCCAGTACTTC

v_gene: TRBV19
j_gene: TRBJ2-4
d_gene: .
abundance: .
CDR3aa: CASTADQGKNIQYF
CDR3nt: TGTGCCAGTACCGCCGACCAGGGGAAAAACATTCAGTACTTC

v_gene: TRBV20-1
j_gene: TRBJ2-2
d_gene: TRBD2
abundance: .
CDR3aa: CSAIAGYTGELFF
CDR3nt: TGCAGTGCTATAGCGGGGTACACCGGGGAGCTGTTTTTT

v_gene: TRBV4-3
j_gene: TRBJ2-5
d_gene: TRBD1
abundance: few
CDR3aa: CASSKGHRGQETQYF
CDR3nt: TGCGCCAGCAGCAAAGGACACAGGGGTCAAGAGACCCAGTACTTC

v_gene: TRBV19
j_gene: TRBJ2-7
d_gene: .
abundance: medium-sized
CDR3aa: CASSPTVGQHYEQYF
CDR3nt: TGTGCCAGTAGTCCCACCGTTGGGCAGCACTACGAGCAGTACTTC

v_gene: TRBV18
j_gene: TRBJ1-1
d_gene: .
abundance: once
CDR3aa: CASSRGFVTEKNTEAFF
CDR3nt: TGTGCCAGCTCACGGGGTTTCGTGACAGAAAAGAACACTGAAGCTTTCTTT

v_gene: TRBV13
j_gene: TRBJ2-2
d_gene: TRBD2
abundance: once
CDR3aa: CASSFGDSRGANTGELFF
CDR3nt: TGCGCCAGCAGCTTTGGAGATTCGCGGGGGGCCAACACCGGGGAGCTGTTTTTT

v_gene: TRBV18
j_gene: TRBJ2-5
d_gene: .
abundance: .
CDR3aa: CASSPSTEVGENQETQYF
CDR3nt: TGTGCCAGCTCACCATCTACCGAGGTGGGGGAAAACCAAGAGACCCAGTACTTC

v_gene: TRBV12-3/TRBV12-4
j_gene: TRBJ2-2
d_gene: .
abundance: .
CDR3aa: CASSFLLEDAELFF
CDR3nt: TGTGCCAGCAGTTTTCTCCTCGAGGACGCGGAGCTGTTTTTT

v_gene: TRBV12-3/TRBV12-4
j_gene: TRBJ2-7
d_gene: .
abundance: .
CDR3aa: CASSFGGWDEQYF
CDR3nt: TGTGCCAGCAGTTTCGGGGGTTGGGACGAGCAGTACTTC

v_gene: TRBV19
j_gene: TRBJ1-5
d_gene: .
abundance: few
CDR3aa: CASSIKRTSNQPQHF
CDR3nt: TGTGCCAGTAGTATTAAGAGGACTAGCAATCAGCCCCAGCATTTT

v_gene: TRBV6-5
j_gene: TRBJ2-2
d_gene: TRBD1
abundance: few
CDR3aa: CASSGQVTNTGELFF
CDR3nt: TGTGCCAGCAGTGGACAGGTCACGAACACCGGGGAGCTGTTTTTT

v_gene: TRBV6-5
j_gene: TRBJ1-3
d_gene: .
abundance: .
CDR3aa: CASRVGGRAGNTIYF
CDR3nt: TGTGCCAGCAGGGTGGGGGGACGGGCTGGAAACACCATATATTTT

v_gene: TRBV18
j_gene: TRBJ2-7
d_gene: TRBD1
abundance: .
CDR3aa: CASSPEGDARGRSQYF
CDR3nt: TGTGCCAGCTCACCAGAGGGGGACGCCAGGGGGCGTTCTCAGTACTTC

v_gene: TRBV6-1
j_gene: TRBJ1-5
d_gene: .
abundance: once
CDR3aa: CASSLERNQPQHF
CDR3nt: TGTGCCAGCAGCCTAGAAAGGAATCAGCCCCAGCATTTT

v_gene: TRBV7-2
j_gene: TRBJ2-1
d_gene: TRBD1
abundance: .
CDR3aa: CASSLAPTGVEQFF
CDR3nt: TGTGCCAGCAGCTTAGCCCCGACAGGGGTCGAGCAGTTCTTC

v_gene: TRBV29-1
j_gene: TRBJ2-1
d_gene: TRBD2
abundance: medium-sized
CDR3aa: CSVEGTAGRYNEQFF
CDR3nt: TGCAGCGTTGAAGGTACAGCGGGAAGATACAATGAGCAGTTCTTC

v_gene: TRBV6-2/TRBV6-3
j_gene: TRBJ1-2
d_gene: .
abundance: .
CDR3aa: CASSDPNYGYTF
CDR3nt: TGTGCCAGCAGCGACCCTAACTATGGCTACACCTTC

v_gene: TRBV18
j_gene: TRBJ1-1
d_gene: .
abundance: .
CDR3aa: CASSPNNDQNTEAFF
CDR3nt: TGTGCCAGCTCACCAAACAACGACCAGAACACTGAAGCTTTCTTT

v_gene: TRBV29-1
j_gene: TRBJ2-3
d_gene: .
abundance: medium-sized
CDR3aa: CSSGQTTDTQYF
CDR3nt: TGCAGCTCGGGGCAGACCACAGATACGCAGTATTTT

v_gene: TRBV5-1
j_gene: TRBJ1-5
d_gene: TRBD1
abundance: .
CDR3aa: CASSLNGQGINQPQHF
CDR3nt: TGTGCCAGCAGCCTCAACGGACAGGGGATAAATCAGCCCCAGCATTTT